The 25 T cell receptor beta chains given below trace back to one sample, sequenced in a study of post-analysis software for immune sequencing data (dated by TCRdb to the mid-2010s). The paper as a whole reports these results and caveats: Significantly higher frequencies in patients than in controls were found for roughly 5 TRBV segments, including TRBV5-6, TRBV5-1 and TRBV20-1.

The antigens for these receptors are not known. Library construction relied on PCR. Sequencing was performed on an Illumina HiSeq 2500. Unique molecular identifiers were incorporated into TCR beta cDNA libraries to reduce PCR and sequencing biases. TCRdb reprocessed the public reads (quality trimming at Q25 with fastp, clone calling with MiXCR) and kept in-frame beta chains. Rows matching on CDR3 protein sequence are summarized as one entry with the most common DNA and genes. The sample records 650,000 to 900,000 distinct CDR3 sequences, around 42% of which are singletons. Together, the top ten hold approximately 5% of the sample. Sequencing was performed on blood. These receptors were obtained from a girl between 5 and 17 years old with multiple sclerosis.

This clonotype has just one count. The chain links TRBV9 to TRBJ2-5; D might be TRBD1 (5 bases). From germline, CDR1 is SGDLS and CDR2 YYNGEE. This CDR3 is 14 amino acids long. The germline V and J ends were trimmed by 4 bases and 5 bases, with 15 bases remaining between them. The CDR3 DNA follows: TGTGCCAGCAGCCCCCAGGGAACCACTGAGACCCAGTACTTC. Protein product: CASSPQGTTETQYF.

This clonotype was observed a few times. The rearrangement joins TRBV20-1 to TRBJ1-1; D is ambiguous. Germline CDR1 reads DFQATT; CDR2 reads SNEGSKA (reference sequence). This CDR3 is built from 11 residues. Trimming removed 5 bases at V and 8 bases at J, with 12 bases between. CDR3 loop: CSAQDPSEAFF. In DNA form, the CDR3 reads TGCAGTGCTCAGGATCCGTCGGAAGCTTTCTTT.

The chain combines TRBV29-1 with TRBJ1-2; D gene ambiguous. This CDR3 has 13 residues. The germline gives CDR1 SQVTM, CDR2 ANQGSEA. Trimming cost V 2 bases and J 10 bases, with 17 bases left between them. CDR3 sequence (DNA): TGCAGCGTTGAATTTGGGGTGGGCGTAACCTACACCTTC. Amino acids: CSVEFGVGVTYTF. Based on the CDR3 plus reference TRBV29-1 and TRBJ1-2, the full variable domain is SAVISQKPSRDICQRGTSLTIQCQVDSQVTMMFWYRQQPGQSLTLIATANQGSEATYESGFVIDKFPISRPNLTFSTLTVSNMSPEDSSIYLCSVEFGVGVTYTFGSGTRLTVV.

The table lists this clonotype with a few counts. V gene TRBV15 combines with J gene TRBJ1-2; 8 bases fit TRBD1. Germline V gives CDR1 LNHNV, CDR2 YYDKDF (reference sequence). The CDR3 has 16 amino acids. V gave up 5 bases and J gave up 0 bases; unmatched junction bases: 8. For the CDR3, the DNA is TGTGCCACCAGCGGTGGACAGGGCCGTACTAACTATGGCTACACCTTC. This codes for CATSGGQGRTNYGYTF.

The chain joins TRBV12-3 or TRBV12-4 to TRBJ2-5; 9 bases match TRBD2. V lost 6 bases and J lost 4; bases outside the gene matches: 3. The CDR3 contains 13 residues. The CDR3 nucleotides read TGTGCCAGCAGGCGTAGCGGGAGAGAGACCCAGTACTTC. Protein product: CASRRSGRETQYF.

The CDR3 sequence is CASSPPSTPSYNEQFF. The CDR3 DNA sequence: TGTGCCAGCAGTCCGCCCAGTACTCCCTCCTACAATGAGCAGTTCTTC. This rearrangement joins TRBV27 to TRBJ2-1; D is ambiguous. This CDR3 spans 16 amino acids. Germline V CDR1 and CDR2: MNHEY, SMNVEV (reference sequence). The V end lost 5 bases, the J end lost 0 bases, and 14 bases lay between the germline ends.

This clonotype was recorded a few times. The chain recombines TRBV28 with TRBJ2-7, with TRBD2 identical over 9 bases. Germline V lookup: CDR1 MDHEN, CDR2 SYDVKM. The CDR3 is 15 residues long. The V and J ends lost 6 bases and 1 base, in that order; junction bases with no gene match: 7. The CDR3 is CASRPWRGGSYEQYF. The CDR3 DNA reads TGTGCCAGCAGACCCTGGCGGGGGGGTTCCTACGAGCAGTACTTC.

The rearrangement uses TRBV4-3 and TRBJ1-2; D is undetermined. V shed 0 bases and J shed 4 bases, with 12 bases lying between them. The germline CDR1 and CDR2 sequences are LGHNA and YSLEER. The CDR3 runs 15 residues. CDR3 in amino acids: CASSQDRGSLYGYTF. CDR3 sequence (DNA): TGCGCCAGCAGCCAAGATCGCGGTTCCCTCTATGGCTACACCTTC.

The chain uses TRBV4-1 and TRBJ1-4, with D possibly TRBD1 on 6 matching bases. The CDR3 sequence is 17 residues long. Per the germline V gene, CDR1 is MGHRA and CDR2 is YSYEKL. V gave up 2 bases and J gave up 4 bases, with 17 bases separating them. The DNA for the CDR3 is TGCGCCAGCAGCCAACCTTCCACCGGGACAAGTAATGAAAAACTGTTTTTT. Translated: CASSQPSTGTSNEKLFF.

Only a few counts were recorded for this clonotype. V is TRBV6-5 and J is TRBJ1-5; 7 bases match TRBD1. V dropped 6 bases and J dropped 2; count of bases not matched to a gene: 7. CDR1 MNHEY and CDR2 SVGAGI come from the germline V gene. This CDR3 region has 15 residues. Written as DNA, the CDR3 is TGTGCCAGCAGCAACAGGGGCAGCGGCAATCAGCCCCAGCATTTT. This encodes CASSNRGSGNQPQHF.

The rearrangement uses TRBV7-9 and TRBJ2-4; no reliable D call. The DNA end is a closer match to TRBJ2-7, so the J assignment may be wrong. The length of the CDR3 is 12 residues. Germline-derived CDR1 and CDR2 are SEHNR and FQNEAQ (reference sequence). The CDR3 nucleotides are TGTGCCAGCAGCTTAGAGTTTTACGAGCAGTACTTC. Translated: CASSLEFYEQYF.

This clonotype was observed many times. V and J are TRBV6-5 and TRBJ2-5, with 7 bases fitting TRBD1. V trimming: 6 bases; J trimming: 5 bases; junction bases outside the gene matches: 9. This CDR3 is 14 amino acids long. In germline, CDR1 is MNHEY, CDR2 SVGAGI. CDR3 sequence reads: CASRTEGAGETQYF. In DNA, the CDR3 is TGTGCCAGCAGGACAGAGGGGGCCGGGGAGACCCAGTACTTC.

This clonotype has just a few counts. The chain couples TRBV5-1 to TRBJ1-6; no clear D. CDR1 is SGHRS and CDR2 is YFSETQ in the germline V gene. The length of the CDR3 is 15 residues. The V end was cut by 0 bases, the J end by 1 base, with 5 bases between. This CDR3 reads CASSLVGSYNSPLHF. The CDR3 region has the DNA TGCGCCAGCAGCTTGGTGGGATCCTATAATTCACCCCTCCACTTT.

V usage is TRBV2 and J usage is TRBJ1-2; 7 bases map to TRBD1. This CDR3 region has 12 residues. Germline CDR1 is SNHLY and CDR2 is FYNNEI. Trimming took 8 bases from V and 3 from J; bases not matched to a gene: 3. The CDR3 DNA sequence: TGTGCCAGCCGGGACAGCTACTATGGCTACACCTTC. As protein: CASRDSYYGYTF.

This sequence joins TRBV15 and TRBJ2-5; 9 bases line up with TRBD1. The CDR3 loop spans 16 amino acids. Losses at the gene ends were 3 bases for V and 5 bases for J; bases not matched to a gene: 10. Germline V gene lookup returns CDR1 LNHNV and CDR2 YYDKDF (reference sequence). The CDR3 bases are TGTGCCACCAGCAGTGGCGGGACAGGGTTAGGGGAGACCCAGTACTTC. Translated, it gives CATSSGGTGLGETQYF.

The chain links TRBV6-1 to TRBJ1-4, with D possibly matching TRBD1 (5 bases). V lost 4 bases and J 3 bases, leaving 15 bases between the germline ends. CDR3 length: 16 amino acids. The germline CDR1 and CDR2 sequences are MNHNS and SASEGT. The DNA for the CDR3 is TGTGCCAGCAGTGTCGGGCTGGGGGGGGCTAATGAAAAACTGTTTTTT. It translates to CASSVGLGGANEKLFF.

V gene TRBV7-2 combines with J gene TRBJ2-1; D may be TRBD1 (6 bases). The V gene's germline CDR1 is SGHTA and CDR2 FQGNSA. The CDR3 runs to 17 residues. V was pared by 4 bases and J by 4 bases, with 20 bases between. The CDR3 loop reads CASSYFSRTASYNEQFF. The CDR3 coding sequence is TGTGCCAGCAGCTACTTCTCCCGGACAGCTTCTTACAATGAGCAGTTCTTC.

CDR3 DNA sequence: TGTGCCAGCAATATGAGGGAGCCCAAAAACATTCAGTACTTC. This translates into CASNMREPKNIQYF. The V and J genes are TRBV6-1 and TRBJ2-4; D is perhaps TRBD2 (5 bases). The CDR3 runs to 14 residues. Trimming pared 7 bases from V and 2 bases from J, leaving 12 bases between. Germline loops: CDR1 MNHNS, CDR2 SASEGT.

The chain recombines TRBV11-2 with TRBJ2-7; either TRBD1 or TRBD2 may fit D (5 bases each). V gave up 0 bases and J gave up 10 bases, with 19 bases separating them. The length of the CDR3 is 15 residues. Per germline, CDR1 SGHAT and CDR2 FQNNGV. CDR3: CASSLDPPWERDQYF. The CDR3 coding sequence is TGTGCCAGCAGCTTAGATCCCCCCTGGGAGAGGGACCAGTACTTC.

The chain carries TRBV18 and TRBJ2-1; the match to TRBD2 covers 10 bases. V was pared by 5 bases and J by 8 bases, with 9 bases of the junction left unmatched. The CDR3 extends over 15 amino acids. Germline V gene sequence: CDR1 KGHSH, CDR2 LQKENI. CDR3 sequence (DNA): TGTGCCAGCTCAACCCTAGCGGGAGAAACCGATGAGCAGTTCTTC. This sequence encodes CASSTLAGETDEQFF.

This sequence joins TRBV5-1 and TRBJ2-1; a possible D gene is TRBD1 (6 bases). The CDR3 loop spans 16 amino acids. The germline CDR1 and CDR2 sequences are SGHRS and YFSETQ. V gave up 0 bases and J gave up 4 bases, with 14 bases separating them. The CDR3 DNA sequence: TGCGCCAGCAGCTTGGCCGCAGGGGTGGGGTACAATGAGCAGTTCTTC. Translation gives CASSLAAGVGYNEQFF.

This clonotype has more than one count but fewer than ten. The chain uses TRBV24-1 and TRBJ2-1, with 14 bases identical to TRBD2. CDR1 and CDR2 (germline): KGHDR, SFDVKD. V trimming: 7 bases; J trimming: 8 bases; junction bases outside the gene matches: 9. This CDR3 is built from 16 residues. The chain's CDR3 is CATSAFGLAGGDEQFF. In DNA, the CDR3 is TGTGCCACCAGCGCTTTTGGACTAGCGGGAGGCGATGAGCAGTTCTTC.

This chain connects TRBV6-5 to TRBJ2-3; 9 bases line up with TRBD2. V was clipped by 3 bases and J by 4 bases; unmatched bases: 8. The germline V gene encodes CDR1 MNHEY and CDR2 SVGAGI. This CDR3 spans 16 amino acids. CDR3 in amino acids: CASSYFPSGISDTQYF. Written as DNA, the CDR3 is TGTGCCAGCAGTTATTTTCCTAGCGGGATTTCAGATACGCAGTATTTT.

The CDR3 loop is CASTGGRPQVDTQYF. CDR3 DNA sequence: TGTGCCAGCACCGGCGGGAGACCCCAGGTAGATACGCAGTATTTT. The chain uses TRBV12-3 or TRBV12-4 and TRBJ2-3; TRBD2 matches at 7 bases. The CDR3 runs 15 residues. V was pared by 7 bases and J by 5 bases, with 12 bases of the junction left unmatched.

The chain employs TRBV15 and TRBJ2-1; D perhaps matches TRBD2 (8 bases). The ends were cut back, 5 bases at V and 4 bases at J, with 18 bases in the middle. The germline V gene has CDR1 LNHNV and CDR2 YYDKDF (reference sequence). The CDR3 runs 16 residues. This chain's CDR3 is CATSLGGGGRYNEQFF. The CDR3 bases are TGTGCCACCAGCTTGGGAGGGGGCGGGAGGTACAATGAGCAGTTCTTC.